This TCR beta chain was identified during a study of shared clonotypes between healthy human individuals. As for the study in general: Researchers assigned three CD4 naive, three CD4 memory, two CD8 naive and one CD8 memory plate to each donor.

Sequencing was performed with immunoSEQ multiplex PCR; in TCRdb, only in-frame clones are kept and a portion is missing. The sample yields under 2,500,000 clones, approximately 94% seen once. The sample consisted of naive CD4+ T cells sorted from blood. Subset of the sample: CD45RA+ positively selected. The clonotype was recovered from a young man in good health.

CDR3 nucleotides: TGTGCCAGTAGGCATACAGGGTCCGGAAGGGCGACTGAAGCTTTCTTT. It is translated as CASRHTGSGRATEAFF. This chain joins TRBV19 and TRBJ1-1; weak D call: TRBD1 (6 bases). Trimming removed 6 bases at V and 5 bases at J, with 22 bases between. CDR3 length equals 16 residues. Germline V gives CDR1 LNHDA, CDR2 SQIVND (reference sequence).